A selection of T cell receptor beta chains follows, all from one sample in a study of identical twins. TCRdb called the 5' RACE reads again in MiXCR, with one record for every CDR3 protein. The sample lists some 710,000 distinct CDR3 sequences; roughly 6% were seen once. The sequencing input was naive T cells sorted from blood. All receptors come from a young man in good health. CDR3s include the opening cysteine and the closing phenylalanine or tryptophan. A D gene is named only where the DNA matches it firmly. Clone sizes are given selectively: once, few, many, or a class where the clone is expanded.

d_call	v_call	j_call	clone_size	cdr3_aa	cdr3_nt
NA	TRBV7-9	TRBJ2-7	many	CASSLPAESWYEQYF	TGTGCCAGCAGCTTACCGGCCGAGAGCTGGTACGAGCAGTACTTC
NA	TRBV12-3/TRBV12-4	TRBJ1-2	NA	CASSSGTPAYGYTF	TGTGCCAGCAGTTCCGGGACGCCAGCGTATGGCTACACCTTC
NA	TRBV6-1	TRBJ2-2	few	CASRPGSSTGELFF	TGTGCCAGCAGGCCCGGGAGTAGCACCGGGGAGCTGTTTTTT
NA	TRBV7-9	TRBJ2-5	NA	CASTPAGYQETQYF	TGTGCCAGCACCCCAGCAGGATACCAAGAGACCCAGTACTTC
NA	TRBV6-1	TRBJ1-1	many	CASSKGFTEAFF	TGTGCCAGCAGCAAGGGGTTCACTGAAGCTTTCTTT
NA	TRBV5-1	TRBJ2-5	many	CASSLSAAGETQYF	TGCGCCAGCAGCTTGAGCGCAGCCGGCGAGACCCAGTACTTC
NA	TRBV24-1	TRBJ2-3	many	CATSNPRGSSTDTQYF	TGTGCCACCAGTAACCCCAGGGGTAGCAGCACAGATACGCAGTATTTT
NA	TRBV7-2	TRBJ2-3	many	CASSLALLASSTDTQYF	TGTGCCAGCAGCTTAGCGCTCCTAGCGTCTAGCACAGATACGCAGTATTTT
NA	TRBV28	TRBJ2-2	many	CASRSGAGELFF	TGTGCCAGCAGATCGGGGGCCGGGGAGCTGTTTTTT
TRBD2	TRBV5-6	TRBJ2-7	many	CASSYRGLGTSEQYF	TGTGCCAGCAGCTACCGGGGACTAGGAACCTCCGAGCAGTACTTC